This T cell receptor beta chain was obtained from a study of T cells in narcolepsy. Overall study: Healthy controls were enrolled alongside patients with narcolepsy type 1 or type 2. Study-level points and caveats: Healthy controls reportedly lacked the autoreactive clonotypes serially found in patients' blood. In some patient and control memory CD4+ samples, autoreactive clones were absent. Comparing one patient's CSF and blood CD4+ clonotypes highlighted HCRT- and TRIB2-specific autoreactive clonotypes.

CDR1 is SGHAT, CDR2 FQNNGV, per germline. The CDR3 runs to 14 residues. The germline V and J ends were trimmed by 1 base and 7 bases, with 12 bases remaining between them. In regard to this clone: Its antigen is unknown.

Assay used: immunoSEQ multiplex PCR; TCRdb lists only in-frame clones, some missing. This sample has around 35,000 clones, with 82% found just once. The chain links TRBV11-2 to TRBJ2-3; a weak D match, TRBD1 (6 bases). The sequencing input was CD45RA- memory CD4+ T cells from PBMCs. The sequence was obtained from a human donor with narcolepsy. CDR3 residues: CASSLGPGANTQYF. The DNA of the CDR3 is TGTGCCAGCAGCTTAGGGCCAGGGGCTAATACGCAGTATTTT.